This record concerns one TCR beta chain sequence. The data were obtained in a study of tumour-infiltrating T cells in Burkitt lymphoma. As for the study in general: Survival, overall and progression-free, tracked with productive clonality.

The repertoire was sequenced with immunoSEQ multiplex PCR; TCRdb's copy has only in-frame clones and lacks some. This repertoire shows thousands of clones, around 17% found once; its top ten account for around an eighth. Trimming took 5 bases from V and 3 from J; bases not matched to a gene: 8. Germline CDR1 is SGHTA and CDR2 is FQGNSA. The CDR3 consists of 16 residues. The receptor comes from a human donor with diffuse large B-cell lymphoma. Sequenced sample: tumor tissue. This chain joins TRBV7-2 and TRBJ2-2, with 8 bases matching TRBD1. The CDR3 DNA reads TGTGCCAGCAGCCCAGGACAGGGTTCATACACCGGGGAGCTGTTTTTT. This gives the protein CASSPGQGSYTGELFF.